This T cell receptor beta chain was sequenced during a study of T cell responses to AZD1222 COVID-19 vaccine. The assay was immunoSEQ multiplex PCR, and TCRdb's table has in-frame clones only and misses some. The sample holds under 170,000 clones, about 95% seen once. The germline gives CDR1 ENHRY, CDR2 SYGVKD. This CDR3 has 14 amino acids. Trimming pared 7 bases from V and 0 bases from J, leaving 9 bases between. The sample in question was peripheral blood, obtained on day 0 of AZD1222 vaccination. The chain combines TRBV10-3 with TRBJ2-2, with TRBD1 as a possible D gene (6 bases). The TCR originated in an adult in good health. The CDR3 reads CAITGHTNTGELFF. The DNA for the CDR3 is TGTGCCATCACGGGACACACGAACACCGGGGAGCTGTTTTTT.